The sequence of this TCR beta chain was determined in a study of T cell responses to AZD1222 COVID-19 vaccine. Trimming removed 3 bases from V and 4 bases from J, with 3 bases in between. CDR3 length: 11 amino acids. TCRdb's copy holds only in-frame clones and misses some; the assay was immunoSEQ multiplex PCR. In the table there are about 97,000 clones, 90% of which are singletons. A remark on this clone: As yet, its antigen is unknown.

Study observations and caveats: Within unmutated variant regions lay the reported targets of nearly half of spike-specific TCRs.

Sequencing was performed on peripheral blood, taken on day 0 of AZD1222 vaccination. The chain has TRBV12-3 or TRBV12-4 and TRBJ2-5, with D unresolved. This TCR came from an adult in good health. CDR3: CASSFLETQYF. CDR3 nucleotides: TGTGCCAGCAGTTTCTTAGAGACCCAGTACTTC.